This is a list of T cell receptor beta chains from one sample in a study of blood T cell repertoires in COVID-19. The assay was immunoSEQ multiplex PCR, and TCRdb's table has in-frame clones only and misses some. Of roughly 100,000 clones in the sample, 85% to 90% are singletons; the top ten hold 4.5% to 5.5%. Input material: peripheral blood. The origin of the receptors is a human donor in a cohort sampled during active COVID-19. Each CDR3 is given with its conserved first and last residue. The D gene is left open where the match is weak. Rows may omit the clone size; those that give it use once, few, many or a size class.

D: NA
size: NA
V: TRBV28
J: TRBJ1-2
DNA: TGTGCCAGCAGTTTGTCAGGGGAAGCCTATGGCTACACCTTC
CDR3: CASSLSGEAYGYTF

D: NA
size: NA
V: TRBV3-1/TRBV3-2
J: TRBJ2-7
DNA: TGTGCCAGCAGCCAAGCAGGGCAAAGCTCCTACGAGCAGTACTTC
CDR3: CASSQAGQSSYEQYF

D: TRBD1
size: NA
V: TRBV18
J: TRBJ2-7
DNA: TGTGCCAGCTCACCGGGACAGAACTACGAGCAGTACTTC
CDR3: CASSPGQNYEQYF

D: NA
size: NA
V: TRBV5-1
J: TRBJ1-1
DNA: TGCGCCAGCAGCTTGGAGGGAGCGTTCGGGGGCACTGAAGCTTTCTTT
CDR3: CASSLEGAFGGTEAFF

D: TRBD1
size: NA
V: TRBV4-2
J: TRBJ1-3
DNA: TGTGCCAGCAGCCAAGAAAGGGACAGGGCTGGAAACACCATATATTTT
CDR3: CASSQERDRAGNTIYF

D: NA
size: few
V: TRBV6-6
J: TRBJ1-6
DNA: TGTGCCAGCAGTTACGGTCAGGGGATTAATTCACCCCTCCACTTT
CDR3: CASSYGQGINSPLHF

D: NA
size: NA
V: TRBV27
J: TRBJ2-3
DNA: TGTGCCAGCAGGGAGTCAGATACGCAGTATTTT
CDR3: CASRESDTQYF

D: NA
size: NA
V: TRBV11-2
J: TRBJ2-3
DNA: TGTGCCAGCAGCTCAAGGACTATCCCCACAGATACGCAGTATTTT
CDR3: CASSSRTIPTDTQYF

D: TRBD1
size: NA
V: TRBV28
J: TRBJ2-7
DNA: TGTGCCAGCGAACCCGGGACAGGGGTTTTTAACGAGCAGTACTTC
CDR3: CASEPGTGVFNEQYF

D: NA
size: once
V: TRBV12-3/TRBV12-4
J: TRBJ1-1
DNA: TGTGCCAGCGGCCTACAGAGGAACACTGAAGCTTTCTTT
CDR3: CASGLQRNTEAFF

D: NA
size: NA
V: TRBV28
J: TRBJ2-1
DNA: TGTGCCAGCAGTTTGGTGAGTTACAATGAGCAGTTCTTC
CDR3: CASSLVSYNEQFF

D: NA
size: NA
V: TRBV24-1
J: TRBJ1-5
DNA: TGTGCCACCAGGGCGGGGGGCAATCAGCCCCAGCATTTT
CDR3: CATRAGGNQPQHF

D: NA
size: NA
V: TRBV5-5
J: TRBJ1-2
DNA: TGTGCCAGCAGCTTAGCGACGGCTACTAACTATGGCTACACCTTC
CDR3: CASSLATATNYGYTF

D: TRBD1
size: NA
V: TRBV7-8
J: TRBJ1-2
DNA: TGTGCCAGCAGCTCCGGGCCGGGGGACAGCTATGGCTACACCTTC
CDR3: CASSSGPGDSYGYTF

D: TRBD1
size: NA
V: TRBV5-1
J: TRBJ1-4
DNA: TGCGCCAGCAGCCGTTCAAGGACAGGGCGTGCAACTAATGAAAAACTGTTTTTT
CDR3: CASSRSRTGRATNEKLFF

D: NA
size: NA
V: TRBV4-2
J: TRBJ2-1
DNA: TGTGCCAGCAGCCAAGGGGGGGGGCTACCCTACAATGAGCAGTTCTTC
CDR3: CASSQGGGLPYNEQFF

D: TRBD1
size: NA
V: TRBV5-5
J: TRBJ2-5
DNA: TGTGCCAGCAGCTTGGAAGGGGGCGCGGAGACCCAGTACTTC
CDR3: CASSLEGGAETQYF

D: NA
size: NA
V: TRBV28
J: TRBJ1-5
DNA: TGTGCCGTGGGGGCGAATAGCAATCAGCCCCAGCATTTT
CDR3: CAVGANSNQPQHF

D: TRBD2
size: NA
V: TRBV5-1
J: TRBJ2-4
DNA: TGCGCCAGCAGCGGCGGGGGGACTTCGCAAAACATTCAGTACTTC
CDR3: CASSGGGTSQNIQYF

D: NA
size: NA
V: TRBV12-3/TRBV12-4
J: TRBJ1-2
DNA: TGTGCCAGCAGTGACTTAGCCAACTATGGCTACACCTTC
CDR3: CASSDLANYGYTF

D: TRBD2
size: NA
V: TRBV27
J: TRBJ2-3
DNA: TGTGCCAGCAGACTCGGGACTAGCGGGGATACGCAGTATTTT
CDR3: CASRLGTSGDTQYF

D: NA
size: NA
V: TRBV18
J: TRBJ1-3
DNA: TGTGCCAGCTCACCCCGCCCCCTGGAGATATTCTCTGGAAACACCATATATTTT
CDR3: CASSPRPLEIFSGNTIYF

D: NA
size: NA
V: TRBV5-1
J: TRBJ2-2
DNA: TGCGCCAGCAGCTTGAAGACAGACACCGGGGAGCTGTTTTTT
CDR3: CASSLKTDTGELFF

D: NA
size: NA
V: TRBV3-1/TRBV3-2
J: TRBJ2-2
DNA: TGTGCCAGCAGCCAAGGGACAGCTAACACCGGGGAGCTGTTTTTT
CDR3: CASSQGTANTGELFF

D: NA
size: NA
V: TRBV19
J: TRBJ1-5
DNA: TGTGCCACTACCGGCGGCCCGGGGAATCAGCCCCAGCATTTT
CDR3: CATTGGPGNQPQHF

D: NA
size: NA
V: TRBV5-6
J: TRBJ2-1
DNA: TGTGCCAGCAGCTTGATGACAGGCCGGGGTCGTAATGAGCAGTTCTTC
CDR3: CASSLMTGRGRNEQFF

D: TRBD1
size: NA
V: TRBV19
J: TRBJ2-3
DNA: TGTGCCAGTAGGGACAGGGGGCCGGATACGCAGTATTTT
CDR3: CASRDRGPDTQYF

D: TRBD1
size: NA
V: TRBV7-2
J: TRBJ1-5
DNA: TGTGCCAGCAGCCTATACAGGGGTGATCAGCCCCAGCATTTT
CDR3: CASSLYRGDQPQHF

D: NA
size: NA
V: TRBV9
J: TRBJ2-5
DNA: TGTGCCAGCAGCAGAGCACAGGGCGAGACCCAGTACTTC
CDR3: CASSRAQGETQYF

D: TRBD1
size: NA
V: TRBV7-2
J: TRBJ2-3
DNA: TGTGCCAGCAGCCCGGACAGGGTTTTCGCAGATACGCAGTATTTT
CDR3: CASSPDRVFADTQYF

D: NA
size: NA
V: TRBV28
J: TRBJ2-2
DNA: TGTGCCAGCAGCGACCGATACTCCAGGGGTCGCGGGGAGCTGTTTTTT
CDR3: CASSDRYSRGRGELFF

D: NA
size: once
V: TRBV6-2/TRBV6-3
J: TRBJ2-1
DNA: TGTGCCAGCAGTTACGCTTTGGGACTGGCCCCCGGTGGGTCCTACAATGAGCAGTTCTTC
CDR3: CASSYALGLAPGGSYNEQFF

D: TRBD2
size: NA
V: TRBV19
J: TRBJ2-4
DNA: TGTGCCAGTAGTCCCTCCGTGGGGCGGGGGGAAAACATTCAGTACTTC
CDR3: CASSPSVGRGENIQYF

D: TRBD1
size: NA
V: TRBV19
J: TRBJ2-7
DNA: TGTGCCAGTAGTCAACAGGGGGCGCGGTACGAGCAGTACTTC
CDR3: CASSQQGARYEQYF

D: TRBD1
size: few
V: TRBV6-1
J: TRBJ2-7
DNA: TGTGCCAGCAGTGAAAACAGGGGGCGCGAGCAGTACTTC
CDR3: CASSENRGREQYF

D: NA
size: NA
V: TRBV3-1/TRBV3-2
J: TRBJ1-6
DNA: TGTGCCAGCAGCCTCGGACAGTTAACATATAATTCACCCCTCCACTTT
CDR3: CASSLGQLTYNSPLHF

D: NA
size: few
V: TRBV24-1
J: TRBJ2-2
DNA: TGTGCCACCAGTGACCAGAACAGGGACACCGGGGAGCTGTTTTTT
CDR3: CATSDQNRDTGELFF

D: TRBD1
size: once
V: TRBV3-1/TRBV3-2
J: TRBJ2-1
DNA: TGTGCCAGCAGCTCTTCGACAGGGGGCAACGAGCAGTTCTTC
CDR3: CASSSSTGGNEQFF

D: TRBD2
size: NA
V: TRBV28
J: TRBJ2-1
DNA: TGTGCCAGCAGTTTGGTGACTAGCGGGAGGTACAATGAGCAGTTCTTC
CDR3: CASSLVTSGRYNEQFF

D: TRBD2
size: NA
V: TRBV5-1
J: TRBJ2-3
DNA: TGCGCCAGCAGCTTGGGGAATAGCGGGAGTTTGGATACGCAGTATTTT
CDR3: CASSLGNSGSLDTQYF

D: TRBD1
size: NA
V: TRBV6-5
J: TRBJ1-3
DNA: TGTGCCGTACAGGGGGCCCCTGGAAACACCATATATTTT
CDR3: CAVQGAPGNTIYF

D: NA
size: NA
V: TRBV19
J: TRBJ2-3
DNA: TGTGCCAGTAGTATCGCGCGGGGCACAGATACGCAGTATTTT
CDR3: CASSIARGTDTQYF

D: TRBD1
size: NA
V: TRBV19
J: TRBJ1-2
DNA: TGTGCCAGTATCGATCGGCCAGGGGGCTTCCTCTATGGCTACACCTTC
CDR3: CASIDRPGGFLYGYTF

D: NA
size: NA
V: TRBV27
J: TRBJ1-3
DNA: TGTGCCAGCAGTTGGGACCCACAGGGATTCAGAGGTGGAAACACCATATATTTT
CDR3: CASSWDPQGFRGGNTIYF

D: NA
size: NA
V: TRBV7-2
J: TRBJ2-5
DNA: TGTGCCAGCAGCTTAGCGCGGGCTAACCAAGAGACCCAGTACTTC
CDR3: CASSLARANQETQYF

D: TRBD2
size: NA
V: TRBV11-2
J: TRBJ2-2
DNA: TGTGCCAGCAGCTCGGGGGGTAGAGTGAACACCGGGGAGCTGTTTTTT
CDR3: CASSSGGRVNTGELFF

D: NA
size: few
V: TRBV6-5
J: TRBJ1-2
DNA: TGTGCCAGCAGTTACTCGAGCGACGGAAGATATGGCTACACCTTC
CDR3: CASSYSSDGRYGYTF

D: NA
size: NA
V: TRBV2
J: TRBJ1-1
DNA: TGTGCCAGCAGTCTAGGGGTTTCGGAAGCTTTCTTT
CDR3: CASSLGVSEAFF

D: TRBD2
size: NA
V: TRBV9
J: TRBJ2-1
DNA: TGTGCCAGCAGCCCCAGGGATACTAGCGGCCACAATGAGCAGTTCTTC
CDR3: CASSPRDTSGHNEQFF

D: TRBD1
size: NA
V: TRBV19
J: TRBJ1-1
DNA: TGTGCCAGTAGTACTCGGACAGGACCCACTGAAGCTTTCTTT
CDR3: CASSTRTGPTEAFF

D: TRBD1
size: NA
V: TRBV12-5
J: TRBJ1-2
DNA: TGTGCTAGTGGACCCGGGACAGGCTTCTTTAACTATGGCTACACCTTC
CDR3: CASGPGTGFFNYGYTF

D: NA
size: NA
V: TRBV7-9
J: TRBJ1-1
DNA: TGTGCCAGCAGCTTAACCGGGGGGCGCGGGTATAACACTGAAGCTTTCTTT
CDR3: CASSLTGGRGYNTEAFF